This entry lists 25 T cell receptor beta chains sequenced from one sample in a study of cytomegalovirus exposure and HLA in healthy donors (dated by TCRdb to the late 2010s). The library was prepared using the immunoSEQ multiplex PCR assay. As stored in TCRdb, this immuneACCESS dataset retains in-frame rearrangements with V and J assigned. A fraction of the clones does not appear; measured against another copy, unresolved V genes explain less than half of the discrepancy, and the remainder lacks a known reason. The sample table shows approximately 80,000 clones, and more than 85% are seen once. Approximately 4% of the sample comes from the top ten. The sample comprised PBMCs. The source of these receptors is a woman in her twenties or thirties in good health and CMV-seronegative.

The chain carries TRBV9 and TRBJ1-4; 7 bases are shared with TRBD1. Germline-derived CDR1 and CDR2 are SGDLS and YYNGEE. V lost 6 bases to trimming and J lost 7 bases; unmatched junction nucleotides: 3. CDR3 length equals 12 residues. The CDR3 DNA is TGTGCCAGCAATTCAGGGGGTGAAAAACTGTTTTTT. This codes for CASNSGGEKLFF.

V gene TRBV6-1 combines with J gene TRBJ1-1; D may be TRBD1 (6 bases). The CDR3 spans 15 residues. Trimming removed 4 bases at V and 1 base at J, with 13 bases between. CDR1 and CDR2 from the germline V gene are MNHNS and SASEGT. In nucleotides, the CDR3 is TGTGCCAGCAGTGGCAGACAGGTGACGAACACTGAAGCTTTCTTT. Translating gives CASSGRQVTNTEAFF.

As regards this clone: A junction boundary mismatches the germline segment, possibly from a read error. The chain joins TRBV2 to TRBJ1-1, with D possibly being TRBD1 (5 bases). This CDR3 is 11 amino acids long. Germline V gives CDR1 SNHLY, CDR2 FYNNEI. CDR3 coding DNA: TGTGCCAGCATGCGTCCGGACATCAGGCTCTTT. It codes for CASMRPDIRLF.

The chain employs TRBV28 and TRBJ2-7; 10 nucleotides agree with TRBD1. V was clipped by 6 bases and J by 4 bases; unmatched bases: 3. Per the germline V gene, CDR1 is MDHEN and CDR2 is SYDVKM. This CDR3 has 13 residues. The CDR3 protein is CASRGQGTYEQYF. Written as DNA, the CDR3 is TGTGCCAGCAGGGGACAGGGGACTTACGAGCAGTACTTC.

In nucleotides, the CDR3 is TGTGCCAGCACCACGACTAGCGGGAGGGCCCATGAGCAGTTCTTC. Its protein product is CASTTTSGRAHEQFF. The chain recombines TRBV6-5 with TRBJ2-1; 14 bases are a match to TRBD2. The CDR3 loop spans 15 amino acids. Unmatched junction bases numbered 7, after V lost 7 bases and J lost 8 bases. The V gene's germline CDR1 is MNHEY and CDR2 SVGAGI.

The V gene is TRBV15, the J gene TRBJ2-2; 7 nucleotides line up with TRBD1. This CDR3 is built from 16 residues. Trimming removed 3 bases from V and 2 bases from J; junction bases left unmatched: 6. Germline CDR1 is LNHNV and CDR2 is YYDKDF (reference sequence). The CDR3 loop reads CATSRQRDSNTGELFF. The CDR3 nucleotides read TGTGCCACCAGCAGGCAACGGGACAGCAACACCGGGGAGCTGTTTTTT.

This chain uses TRBV27 with TRBJ1-3; no clear D gene. V shed 4 bases and J shed 3 bases, with 10 bases lying between them. Germline V gene lookup returns CDR1 MNHEY and CDR2 SMNVEV (reference sequence). The CDR3 spans 14 residues. The CDR3 spells CASSSGFSGNTIYF. CDR3 DNA sequence: TGTGCCAGCAGTTCCGGGTTCAGTGGAAACACCATATATTTT.

This rearrangement joins TRBV2 to TRBJ2-2; D is uncertain. The ends were cut back, 5 bases at V and 0 bases at J, with 4 bases in the middle. Germline values: CDR1 SNHLY, CDR2 FYNNEI. This CDR3 spans 13 amino acids. CDR3 DNA: TGTGCCAGCAGTCCGGCGAACACCGGGGAGCTGTTTTTT. Its protein is CASSPANTGELFF.

This chain joins TRBV29-1 and TRBJ2-3, with 7 bases aligning to TRBD2. Trimming at V came to 4 bases and at J to 3 bases, leaving 7 bases not matched to a gene. Germline values: CDR1 SQVTM, CDR2 ANQGSEA. The CDR3 totals 14 residues. This chain's CDR3 is CSVGQGLVTDTQYF. CDR3 bases: TGCAGCGTTGGCCAAGGACTAGTGACAGATACGCAGTATTTT.

V usage is TRBV7-9 and J usage is TRBJ1-1; D possibly corresponds to TRBD1 (5 bases). This CDR3 region has 14 residues. Germline V gene sequence: CDR1 SEHNR, CDR2 FQNEAQ (reference sequence). V was cut by 6 bases and J by 0 bases, with 11 bases left in between. The CDR3 DNA is TGTGCCAGCAGACCTACGGGGGTGAACACTGAAGCTTTCTTT. Its protein is CASRPTGVNTEAFF.

This CDR3 is CASSPAGDTQYF. The CDR3 region has the DNA TGTGCCAGCAGCCCTGCGGGAGATACGCAGTATTTT. The gene calls are TRBV5-5 and TRBJ2-3; D perhaps matches TRBD2 (5 bases). The CDR3 is 12 amino acids. CDR1 SGHKS and CDR2 YYEKEE come from the germline V gene (reference sequence). Trimming left V 4 bases short and J 5 bases short, with 8 bases between.

The V and J genes are TRBV28 and TRBJ2-7, with a weak D call TRBD2 (6 bases). This CDR3 has 15 residues. Looked up from germline, CDR1 is MDHEN and CDR2 is SYDVKM. Trimming removed 4 bases at V and 6 bases at J, with 19 bases between. The DNA of the CDR3 is TGTGCCAGCAGTTCCCCGACTAGAGGGGTGGGCGAGCAGTACTTC. The encoded protein is CASSSPTRGVGEQYF.

This chain connects TRBV9 to TRBJ2-3, with 10 positions matching TRBD2. Germline assignment: CDR1 SGDLS and CDR2 YYNGEE. The CDR3 is made up of 17 amino acids. V gave up 2 bases and J gave up 4 bases; unmatched junction bases: 10. The DNA for the CDR3 is TGTGCCAGCAGCGTTGGGAATAGCGGGAGGTTCCCAGATACGCAGTATTTT. This encodes CASSVGNSGRFPDTQYF.

The CDR3 loop reads CASSFVVGTGYYGYTF. CDR3 DNA sequence: TGTGCCAGCAGTTTCGTGGTCGGGACAGGGTACTATGGCTACACCTTC. J is TRBJ1-2 and V is TRBV6-5; 9 bases are a match to TRBD1. J lost 3 bases, V lost 4 bases, and 9 bases had no gene match. This CDR3 has 16 amino acids. The germline V gene encodes CDR1 MNHEY and CDR2 SVGAGI.

The chain employs TRBV6-5 and TRBJ2-7, with TRBD2 identical over 7 bases. CDR3 length equals 16 residues. In germline, CDR1 is MNHEY, CDR2 SVGAGI. V shed 0 bases and J 2 bases; nucleotides not matched to a gene: 7. Written as DNA, the CDR3 is TGTGCCAGCAGTTACTCGACAAGGCGGGGGACCTACGAGCAGTACTTC. As protein: CASSYSTRRGTYEQYF.

The rearrangement joins TRBV4-1 to TRBJ1-4; possibly TRBD1 for D (5 bases). The CDR3 has 14 amino acids. Germline V gene sequence: CDR1 MGHRA, CDR2 YSYEKL. The germline V and J ends were trimmed by 4 bases and 4 bases, with 10 bases remaining between them. The CDR3 coding sequence is TGCGCCAGCAGCCCGGTAGGGGTTAATGAAAAACTGTTTTTT. Translated: CASSPVGVNEKLFF.

The rearrangement uses TRBV2 and TRBJ2-7; 10 nucleotides align to TRBD2. The germline V gene has CDR1 SNHLY and CDR2 FYNNEI. The junction had 20 bases not matched to a gene; V was cut back by 6 bases and J by 3 bases. This CDR3 has 19 amino acids. The CDR3, as DNA: TGTGCCAGCAGACCCAGACTAGCGGGCCAGGCAAAGGGGTTCTACGAGCAGTACTTC. Protein: CASRPRLAGQAKGFYEQYF.

The chain couples TRBV27 to TRBJ2-1; 8 bases align to TRBD1. Germline loops: CDR1 MNHEY, CDR2 SMNVEV (reference sequence). V was clipped by 6 bases and J by 4 bases; unmatched bases: 11. The CDR3 loop spans 16 amino acids. CDR3 in DNA: TGTGCCAGCAGCCCTCTCAGGACAGGGAAGTACAATGAGCAGTTCTTC. As protein: CASSPLRTGKYNEQFF.

This chain joins TRBV6-5 and TRBJ2-7; 15 bases are shared with TRBD2. V trimming: 0 bases; J trimming: 7 bases; junction bases outside the gene matches: 4. Looked up from germline, CDR1 is MNHEY and CDR2 is SVGAGI. CDR3 size: 16 residues. Here the CDR3 reads CASSYSWTSGRGEQYF. In DNA form, the CDR3 reads TGTGCCAGCAGTTACTCTTGGACTAGCGGGAGGGGAGAGCAGTACTTC.

The chain uses TRBV6-1 and TRBJ1-6; D is possibly TRBD1 (6 bases). In germline, CDR1 is MNHNS, CDR2 SASEGT. V was cut by 2 bases and J by 0 bases, with 8 bases left in between. The CDR3 consists of 16 residues. For the CDR3, the DNA is TGTGCCAGCAGTGAAACAGGGAGCTCCTATAATTCACCCCTCCACTTT. Protein product: CASSETGSSYNSPLHF.

The chain joins TRBV28 to TRBJ1-2; perhaps TRBD1 as D (5 bases). Germline V gene sequence: CDR1 MDHEN, CDR2 SYDVKM. The CDR3 has 14 residues. With 6 bases removed from V and 5 bases from J, the gap between germline ends came to 16 bases. The CDR3 loop reads CASRGDFSQYGYTF. The CDR3 DNA sequence: TGTGCCAGCAGGGGGGACTTCTCCCAATATGGCTACACCTTC.

The rearrangement joins TRBV9 to TRBJ2-1, with 9 bases lining up with TRBD2. With V trimmed by 0 bases and J by 4 bases, 2 bases remained unmatched. CDR1 is SGDLS, CDR2 YYNGEE, per germline. The CDR3 has 15 residues. The CDR3 DNA is TGTGCCAGCAGCGTAGCTAGCGGGGCTTACAATGAGCAGTTCTTC. Its translation: CASSVASGAYNEQFF. Looking up the rest from reference TRBV9 and TRBJ2-1 gives the full variable domain: DSGVTQTPKHLITATGQRVTLRCSPRSGDLSVYWYQQSLDQGLQFLIQYYNGEERAKGNILERFSAQQFPDLHSELNLSSLELGDSALYFCASSVASGAYNEQFFGPGTRLTVL.

This chain links TRBV28 with TRBJ2-1, with 8 bases fitting TRBD2. The CDR3 loop spans 14 amino acids. Germline V CDR1 and CDR2: MDHEN, SYDVKM. Trimming at V came to 7 bases and at J to 4 bases, leaving 6 bases not matched to a gene. The CDR3 sequence is CASNQAGGYNEQFF. CDR3 nucleotide sequence: TGTGCCAGCAACCAGGCGGGAGGTTACAATGAGCAGTTCTTC.

This clone was observed once. The chain combines TRBV2 with TRBJ1-5, with 8 bases matching TRBD1. The CDR3 contains 15 residues. Trimming at V came to 2 bases and at J to 5 bases, leaving 5 bases not matched to a gene. The V gene's germline CDR1 is SNHLY and CDR2 FYNNEI. CDR3 in amino acids: CASSEFGTGDQPQHF. The CDR3 DNA reads as TGTGCCAGCAGTGAATTCGGGACAGGAGATCAGCCCCAGCATTTT.

This chain joins TRBV5-1 and TRBJ1-5, with TRBD1 matching over 7 bases. The V segment lost 3 bases and the J segment 7 bases; nucleotides outside the gene matches: 4. Germline V gives CDR1 SGHRS, CDR2 YFSETQ. The CDR3 runs to 13 residues. CDR3 amino acids: CASSSTGNQPQHF. In nucleotides, the CDR3 is TGCGCCAGCAGCTCGACAGGGAACCAGCCCCAGCATTTT. The full variable domain, completed using reference TRBV5-1 and TRBJ1-5, is KAGVTQTPRYLIKTRGQQVTLSCSPISGHRSVSWYQQTPGQGLQFLFEYFSETQRNKGNFPGRFSGRQFSNSRSEMNVSTLELGDSALYLCASSSTGNQPQHFGDGTRLSIL.